These T cell receptor beta chains were read from a single sample in a study of identical twins. TCRdb processed the 5' RACE reads anew with MiXCR; each CDR3 protein has one entry. The sample consists of 200,000 to 250,000 distinct CDR3 sequences, 7.5% of them appearing once. This sample was also put to use in a study of yellow fever vaccine responses in identical twins.

Input material: memory (CD45RO+) T cells sorted from blood. The receptors were gathered from a woman aged 18 to 35 in good health. CDR3s include the opening cysteine and the closing phenylalanine or tryptophan. A D gene is named only where the DNA matches it firmly. Not every row has a clone size; where given, it reads once, few, many or a size class.

clone size	V gene	D gene	J gene	CDR3 DNA	CDR3 protein
NA	TRBV7-2	NA	TRBJ2-7	TGTGCCAGCAGCCCATACAAATCCTACGAGCAGTACTTC	CASSPYKSYEQYF
NA	TRBV6-4	NA	TRBJ2-1	TGTGCCAGCAGTGACTCGCCCCGCAATGAGCAGTTCTTC	CASSDSPRNEQFF
few	TRBV4-3	NA	TRBJ2-5	TGCGCCAGCAGCCAAGATGGAGGGGGGCGAGAGACCCAGTACTTC	CASSQDGGGRETQYF
few	TRBV6-2/TRBV6-3	NA	TRBJ2-7	TGTGCCAGCAGCTGGACTCCGACCTACGAGCAGTACTTC	CASSWTPTYEQYF
NA	TRBV5-1	NA	TRBJ2-1	TGCGCCAGCAGCTTGAGAGGGGTCAATGAGCAGTTCTTC	CASSLRGVNEQFF
few	TRBV12-5	NA	TRBJ2-5	TGTGCTAGTGGTTTGGTACATTTAGGGACAGAGACCCAGTACTTC	CASGLVHLGTETQYF
few	TRBV20-1	TRBD1	TRBJ2-3	TGCAGGCCAGACAGGGGGCCAGATACGCAGTATTTT	CRPDRGPDTQYF
few	TRBV6-2/TRBV6-3	NA	TRBJ1-1	TGTGCCAGCAGGGCCAGGAACACTGAAGCTTTCTTT	CASRARNTEAFF
NA	TRBV9	NA	TRBJ2-5	TGTGCCAGCAGCCTACAATCTGGGAGTAGTGAGACCCAGTACTTC	CASSLQSGSSETQYF
NA	TRBV11-2	NA	TRBJ2-1	TGTGCCAGCAGCTTAAAGTTAGCTAGCATCGATGAGCAGTTCTTC	CASSLKLASIDEQFF
many	TRBV28	TRBD2	TRBJ2-4	TGTGCCAGCAGTCCTACTAGCGGGAATTACATTCAGTACTTC	CASSPTSGNYIQYF
few	TRBV20-1	NA	TRBJ1-5	TGCAGTGCTAGATCCGGGTTCCGGAGGAGCAATCAGCCCCAGCATTTT	CSARSGFRRSNQPQHF
few	TRBV10-3	TRBD2	TRBJ2-1	TGTGCCATCAGTGAGTCCTGGACTAGCGTTAATGAGCAGTTCTTC	CAISESWTSVNEQFF